This TCR beta chain was sequenced for a study of cytomegalovirus exposure and HLA in healthy donors. In the case of this clone: Its target is not known.

Study results and limitations: Sequencing artifact likely explains a cluster of highly shared sequence variants.

13 Jbeta primers and 60 Vbeta primers were used for the PCR. Here immunoSEQ multiplex PCR was the method, and the copy in TCRdb shows in-frame clones only, minus some. The sample lists 200,000 to 250,000 clones; nearly 80% were seen once. There are 15 residues in the CDR3. Trimming pared 5 bases from V and 6 bases from J, leaving 19 bases between. CDR1 and CDR2 (germline): SEHNR, FQNEAQ (reference sequence). This rearrangement joins TRBV7-9 to TRBJ1-2; D remains ambiguous. The sequence came from a man aged 18-30 years in good health and CMV-seronegative. Source material: PBMCs. In nucleotides, the CDR3 is TGTGCCAGCAGCGGCTGGGAGCACCAGCGAGATGGCTACACCTTC. Translation: CASSGWEHQRDGYTF.